The T cell receptor (beta chain) under discussion was sequenced for a study of radiation and T cells in renal cell carcinoma. Study-level background: Nephrectomy followed 15 Gy stereotactic body radiation by 4 weeks. Study findings and constraints: From baseline, blood top tumor clonotypes peaked at 2 weeks post-radiation.

V gave up 1 base and J gave up 4 bases, with 14 bases separating them. This CDR3 contains 15 residues. Germline loops: CDR1 SGHDN, CDR2 FVKESK. Regarding time point: baseline pretreatment blood. Treatment described: 15 Gy SBRT to primary tumor, nephrectomy 4 weeks later. Serial blood draws occurred at baseline and 2 and 4 weeks post-SBRT. This renal cell carcinoma was of the clear cell type. Points on this clone: As yet, its antigen is unknown.

TCRdb's copy holds only in-frame clones and misses some; the assay was immunoSEQ multiplex PCR. The sample shows about 130,000 clones, approximately 82% of them seen only once. The clonotype was recovered from a woman aged 55-70 years with renal cell carcinoma. J is TRBJ2-7 and V is TRBV14; perhaps TRBD2 as D (5 bases). The sequencing used blood, collected from a patient whose treatment included radiotherapy and nephrectomy. The CDR3 DNA reads TGTGCCAGCAGCCAAGGTCTCACCGGGATGTACGAGCAGTACTTC. Translation: CASSQGLTGMYEQYF.